The TCR beta chain under discussion was sequenced for a study of T cell responses to AZD1222 COVID-19 vaccine. TCRdb's copy holds only in-frame clones and misses some; the assay was immunoSEQ multiplex PCR. Of tens of thousands of clones listed, around 80% were seen once; the top ten hold about 50%. CDR3 length: 13 amino acids. The V and J ends lost 5 bases and 2 bases respectively, with 12 bases between them. Per the germline V gene, CDR1 is SQVTM and CDR2 is ANQGSEA. In the case of this clone: Its antigen is still unknown.

Findings and caveats of the study: Donors were largely white British and mainly female; clonal diversity was possibly underestimated. Just a handful of AZD1222 recipients tested seropositive at baseline. Spike as a whole was targeted by vaccine-associated CD4 TCRs, dominant at 160-218 and 743-854.

Second doses were pooled across both intervals (about 4 or about 12 weeks). Sample: peripheral blood, taken 28 days after the second AZD1222 dose. The rearrangement links TRBV29-1 to TRBJ2-5; no clear D gene. The TCR comes from an adult who received the AZD1222 COVID-19 vaccine. The CDR3, as DNA: TGCAGCGTTCCCTTGTTCGCGCAAGAGACCCAGTACTTC. Amino acid sequence: CSVPLFAQETQYF.